This is a list of T cell receptor beta chains from one sample in a study of blood T cell repertoires in COVID-19. The repertoire was sequenced with immunoSEQ multiplex PCR; TCRdb's copy has only in-frame clones and lacks some. The repertoire consists of roughly 78,000 clones, with more than 75% occurring once and the leading ten covering approximately 1.8%. Material: peripheral blood. The receptors here all came from a woman aged 55-70 years with acute or convalescent COVID-19. Each CDR3 is given without its conserved first and last residue. A clone size is listed for some rows: how often the clone was seen (once, few, many), or a class if it is expanded.

>.|TRBV7-9|TRBJ1-4
ASSFTRDSLNEKLF
>.|TRBV23-1|TRBJ1-5
ASSQSWLRGNYSNQPQH
>.|TRBV10-1|TRBJ1-2
ASSEGRGHYGYT
>.|TRBV5-1|TRBJ2-7
ASSWNDRGGEQY
>.|TRBV10-3|TRBJ2-6
AISESIGGNSGANVLT
>.|TRBV4-1|TRBJ2-3
ASSQELAGGRSGTQY
>.|TRBV20-1|TRBJ2-7
SASLLAGDYEQY
>.|TRBV30|TRBJ2-2
AWSAYEGGAGELF
>.|TRBV28|TRBJ2-7
ASSPTGEVVIYEQY
>.|TRBV29-1|TRBJ1-4
SVASGTGNEKLF
>once|TRBV28|TRBJ1-1
ASRADREEAF
>few|TRBV3-1/TRBV3-2|TRBJ1-3
ASSHDRGSTGNTIY
>.|TRBV21-1|TRBJ2-1
ASSKRTSVSSYNEQF
>many|TRBV27|TRBJ2-7
ASSMTGTRNYEQY
>.|TRBV6-5|TRBJ1-1
ASSYSRLNTEAF
>.|TRBV4-1|TRBJ2-6
ASSEGAGGSGANVLT
>.|TRBV7-8|TRBJ1-5
ASSPPDRANQPQH
>.|TRBV30|TRBJ2-6
AWSTQGAGANVLT
>.|TRBV18|TRBJ2-3
ASSPLSDTSTDTQY
>few|TRBV6-2/TRBV6-3|TRBJ1-2
ASSYSAGINYGYT
>.|TRBV28|TRBJ1-2
ASSPSGSHRFSYGYT
>.|TRBV7-2|TRBJ1-1
ASSTDRNTEAF
>.|TRBV27|TRBJ1-1
ASSSPGQNTEAF
>.|TRBV7-2|TRBJ1-6
ASSLERTGAGSPLH
>.|TRBV7-9|TRBJ2-5
ASSPGLAQETQY
>.|TRBV10-3|TRBJ2-1
AISEWLAGNEQF
>.|TRBV27|TRBJ2-1
ASSLYFDRGSTYNEQF
>.|TRBV24-1|TRBJ2-5
ATSDKASHQETQY
>.|TRBV29-1|TRBJ2-7
SAYGYEQY
>.|TRBV14|TRBJ2-7
ASSHGTGDEQY
>.|TRBV5-4|TRBJ2-7
ASSLPGKVTYEQY
>.|TRBV6-2/TRBV6-3|TRBJ2-3
ASSLLAGGSSTQY
>.|TRBV7-2|TRBJ2-3
ASRTSSGGADTQY
>.|TRBV12-3/TRBV12-4|TRBJ2-1
ASSLKGSNEQF
>.|TRBV29-1|TRBJ2-7
SVEISGQGATYEQY
>.|TRBV5-1|TRBJ1-4
ASSKTGDLSSNEKLF
>.|TRBV7-3|TRBJ2-7
ASSQRRTYEQY
>few|TRBV7-2|TRBJ2-7
ASSSRQADSEQY
>.|TRBV15|TRBJ2-1
ATSLRDNEQF
>.|TRBV29-1|TRBJ2-1
SVDRGHYNEQF
>.|TRBV7-6|TRBJ2-3
ASSSTGGDTQY
>.|TRBV28|TRBJ1-5
ASTGGNQPQH
>.|TRBV29-1|TRBJ1-1
SVAGVRATEAF
>.|TRBV18|TRBJ2-1
ASSPPGQLAGVYNEQF
>.|TRBV4-2|TRBJ2-1
ASSQIGLDNNEQF
>.|TRBV12-3/TRBV12-4|TRBJ2-1
ASSFLVAERQF
>.|TRBV4-2|TRBJ1-6
ASSQEGQGKGSPLH
>.|TRBV7-2|TRBJ2-7
ASSSTSGFYEQY
>.|TRBV4-2|TRBJ1-4
ASSQGAGQGATNEKLF
>.|TRBV6-2/TRBV6-3|TRBJ2-1
ASSYPTFTSGTPHVEQF
>.|TRBV4-2|TRBJ2-4
ASSQGQGGRYIQY